The clone carrying this TCR beta chain appeared a few times. TCRdb reanalysed the reads using MiXCR and keeps one entry per CDR3 protein. The sample contains around 490,000 distinct CDR3 sequences, about a quarter of which appear only once. V lost 8 bases and J lost 8, with 19 bases in between. CDR3 length equals 14 residues. The data derive from a study of T cell repertoires in cytomegalovirus infection. On the study more broadly: Public TCR beta signature analysis indicated the presence of both CMV infection and matching HLA type.

This chain uses TRBV12-3 or TRBV12-4 with TRBJ2-1, with a tentative D call TRBD2 (7 bases). Material for sequencing was PBMCs. This sequence was found in a human donor in good health (CMV status not recorded). Some clones in this sample may be carry-over from other donors' samples. CDR3 coding DNA: TGTGCCAGCCGGCGGACTAGGGGGTCCGATGAGCAGTTCTTC. This sequence encodes CASRRTRGSDEQFF.